The 16 T cell receptor beta chains below all came from one sample that was sequenced in a study of blood T cell repertoires in COVID-19. TCRdb's copy holds only in-frame clones and misses some; the assay was immunoSEQ multiplex PCR. This table has roughly 380,000 clones, roughly 90% appearing once. Sequenced input: peripheral blood. These receptors all come from a woman aged 35 to 49 with COVID-19, enrolled during active disease.

V gene TRBV7-9 combines with J gene TRBJ1-1; perhaps TRBD1 as D (5 bases). This CDR3 spans 13 amino acids. Trimming pared 0 bases from V and 8 bases from J, leaving 10 bases between. Germline V gives CDR1 SEHNR, CDR2 FQNEAQ (reference sequence). CDR3 bases: TGTGCCAGCAGCTTAGCGAAGGGGATGGAAGCTTTCTTT. Protein sequence: CASSLAKGMEAFF.

The chain combines TRBV5-1 with TRBJ1-5, with 12 bases fitting TRBD1. There are 16 residues in the CDR3. Germline CDR1 SGHRS, CDR2 YFSETQ. V dropped 1 base and J dropped 3; count of bases not matched to a gene: 2. CDR3 amino acids: CASSLSGQGANQPQHF. The CDR3 nucleotides read TGCGCCAGCAGCTTGTCGGGACAGGGGGCCAATCAGCCCCAGCATTTT.

This chain joins TRBV11-1 and TRBJ1-1; D not resolved. V was pared by 5 bases and J by 1 base, with 11 bases between. The CDR3 loop spans 14 amino acids. Germline CDR1 reads SGHAT; CDR2 reads FQDESV (reference sequence). CDR3 in DNA: TGTGCCAGCAGCCCCCGGGCGGGGAACACTGAAGCTTTCTTT. As protein: CASSPRAGNTEAFF.

In this sample, this clone turned up a few times. V gene TRBV18 combines with J gene TRBJ2-7, with a possible D match to TRBD2 (5 bases). The CDR3 length is 15 residues. Germline lookup yields CDR1 KGHSH and CDR2 LQKENI. Between the trimmed V and J ends, which lost 2 bases and 0 bases, there was a span of 11 bases. The DNA for the CDR3 is TGTGCCAGCTCACCAGCGGTGGGGAGCTCCTACGAGCAGTACTTC. Amino acid sequence: CASSPAVGSSYEQYF.

The rearrangement joins TRBV6-5 to TRBJ1-1; D uncertain. Germline V gene data show CDR1 as MNHEY and CDR2 as SVGAGI. Between the trimmed V and J ends, which lost 0 bases and 4 bases, there was a span of 9 bases. The CDR3 has 14 residues. Here the CDR3 DNA reads TGTGCCAGCAGTTACTCGGTCAGGCTCACTGAAGCTTTCTTT. Translating it yields CASSYSVRLTEAFF.

The V gene is TRBV10-1, the J gene TRBJ1-1, with D perhaps matching TRBD1 (6 bases). Trimming left V 9 bases short and J 7 bases short, with 18 bases between. The CDR3 spans 13 residues. Germline V gene sequence: CDR1 WNHNN, CDR2 SYGVQD (reference sequence). In nucleotides, the CDR3 is TGCGCCAGTAGGGGGACGTTCCCGGATGAAGCTTTCTTT. This translates into CASRGTFPDEAFF.

The rearrangement uses TRBV11-3 and TRBJ2-2; D call uncertain. Trimming cost V 4 bases and J 4 bases, with 4 bases left between them. The CDR3 sequence is 12 residues long. Germline lookup yields CDR1 SGHNT and CDR2 YENEEA. The CDR3 region is CASSSITGELFF. The DNA of the CDR3 is TGTGCCAGCAGCTCTATCACCGGGGAGCTGTTTTTT.

The chain combines TRBV6-4 with TRBJ2-3; no definite D call. Trimming pared 5 bases from V and 3 bases from J, leaving 9 bases between. Germline values: CDR1 MRHNA, CDR2 SNTAGT. CDR3 size: 13 residues. Here the CDR3 DNA reads TGTGCCAGCAGTACCGACTCGACAGATACGCAGTATTTT. Translated: CASSTDSTDTQYF.

The chain combines TRBV21-1 with TRBJ1-2. TRBV21-1 is termed a pseudogene. The CDR3 loop spans 14 amino acids. This chain's CDR3 is CASSIPGVDYGYTF. CDR3 coding DNA: TGTGCCAGCAGCATTCCGGGGGTGGACTATGGCTACACCTTC.

The V call is TRBV14, the J call TRBJ2-3; D remains unclear. Germline assignment: CDR1 SGHDN and CDR2 FVKESK. The V gene lost 2 bases and the J gene lost 2 bases, with 5 bases spanning the gap. This CDR3 has 13 residues. CDR3 loop: CASSQFFTDTQYF. Here the CDR3 DNA reads TGTGCCAGCAGCCAATTCTTCACAGATACGCAGTATTTT.

The chain combines TRBV6-6 with TRBJ1-1; a weak D match, TRBD1 (6 bases). V was shortened by 6 bases and J by 0 bases, with 17 bases between the two germline ends. Germline V CDR1 and CDR2: MNHNY, SVGAGI (reference sequence). CDR3 length equals 16 residues. The CDR3 sequence is CASSIRTVRLNTEAFF. CDR3 coding DNA: TGTGCCAGCAGCATTAGGACAGTGAGACTGAACACTGAAGCTTTCTTT.

The V gene is TRBV7-9, the J gene TRBJ2-3, with TRBD2 matching 14 bases. Unmatched junction bases numbered 3, after V lost 11 bases and J lost 5 bases. Germline CDR1 SEHNR, CDR2 FQNEAQ (reference sequence). The CDR3 totals 13 residues. The CDR3 nucleotides are TGTGCCGGGGGACTAGCGGGAGAAGATACGCAGTATTTT. Amino acid sequence: CAGGLAGEDTQYF.

The chain links TRBV5-1 to TRBJ1-2, with D perhaps matching TRBD1 (5 bases). The CDR3 length is 14 residues. The germline V gene encodes CDR1 SGHRS and CDR2 YFSETQ. Trimming shortened V by 2 bases and J by 7 bases, and 15 bases separated the two germline ends. CDR3 residues: CASSFQAGESGYTF. The CDR3 nucleotides read TGCGCCAGCAGCTTTCAGGCGGGGGAATCTGGCTACACCTTC.

The chain is built from TRBV15 and TRBJ1-3; 7 nucleotides align to TRBD1. V lost 0 bases to trimming and J lost 0 bases; unmatched junction nucleotides: 2. The CDR3 contains 16 residues. CDR1 LNHNV and CDR2 YYDKDF come from the germline V gene (reference sequence). In DNA, the CDR3 is TGTGCCACCAGCAGAGAGACAGGGTACTCTGGAAACACCATATATTTT. Amino acid sequence: CATSRETGYSGNTIYF.

The chain recombines TRBV7-2 with TRBJ2-1; D might be TRBD2 (6 bases). The CDR3 loop spans 14 amino acids. Between the trimmed V and J ends, which lost 3 bases and 4 bases, there was a span of 10 bases. The V gene's germline CDR1 is SGHTA and CDR2 FQGNSA. CDR3 nucleotide sequence: TGTGCCAGCAGCTTGGGCGGGGAGTACAATGAGCAGTTCTTC. This gives the protein CASSLGGEYNEQFF.

The gene calls are TRBV27 and TRBJ2-2, with 7 bases matching TRBD1. The CDR3 is made up of 15 amino acids. Germline CDR1 reads MNHEY; CDR2 reads SMNVEV (reference sequence). V trimming: 5 bases; J trimming: 0 bases; junction bases outside the gene matches: 3. The chain's CDR3 is CASSPGTANTGELFF. CDR3 bases: TGTGCCAGCAGTCCCGGGACAGCGAACACCGGGGAGCTGTTTTTT.